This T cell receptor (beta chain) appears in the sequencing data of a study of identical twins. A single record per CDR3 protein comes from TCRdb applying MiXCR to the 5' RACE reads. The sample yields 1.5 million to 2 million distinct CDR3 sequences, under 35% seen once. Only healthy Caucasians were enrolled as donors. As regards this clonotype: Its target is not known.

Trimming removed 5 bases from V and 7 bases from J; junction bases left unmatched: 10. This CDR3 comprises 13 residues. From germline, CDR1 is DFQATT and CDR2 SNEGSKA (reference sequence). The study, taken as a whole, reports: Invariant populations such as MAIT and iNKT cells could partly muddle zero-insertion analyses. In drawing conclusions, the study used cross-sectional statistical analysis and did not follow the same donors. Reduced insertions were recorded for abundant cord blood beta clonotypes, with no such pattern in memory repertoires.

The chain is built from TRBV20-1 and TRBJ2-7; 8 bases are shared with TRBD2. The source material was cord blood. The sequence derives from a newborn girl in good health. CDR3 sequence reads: CSALSGVYNEQYF. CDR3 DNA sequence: TGCAGTGCTCTTAGCGGGGTCTACAATGAGCAGTACTTC.